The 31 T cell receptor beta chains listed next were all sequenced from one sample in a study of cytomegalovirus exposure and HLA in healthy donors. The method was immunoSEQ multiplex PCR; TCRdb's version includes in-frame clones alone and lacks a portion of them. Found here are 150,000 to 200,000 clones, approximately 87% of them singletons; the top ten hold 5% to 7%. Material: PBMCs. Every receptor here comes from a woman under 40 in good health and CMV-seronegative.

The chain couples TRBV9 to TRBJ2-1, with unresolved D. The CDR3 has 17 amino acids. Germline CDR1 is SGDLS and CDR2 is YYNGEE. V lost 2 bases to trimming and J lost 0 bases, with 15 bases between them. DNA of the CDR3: TGTGCCAGCAGCGTCTCCAGGACGGTTAGCTCCTACAATGAGCAGTTCTTC. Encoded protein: CASSVSRTVSSYNEQFF.

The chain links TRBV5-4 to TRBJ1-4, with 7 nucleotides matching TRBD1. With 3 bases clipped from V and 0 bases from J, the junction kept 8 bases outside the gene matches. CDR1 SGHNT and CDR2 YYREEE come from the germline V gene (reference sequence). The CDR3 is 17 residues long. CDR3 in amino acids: CASSSVPGQPTNEKLFF. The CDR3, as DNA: TGTGCCAGCAGCTCCGTCCCGGGACAGCCAACTAATGAAAAACTGTTTTTT.

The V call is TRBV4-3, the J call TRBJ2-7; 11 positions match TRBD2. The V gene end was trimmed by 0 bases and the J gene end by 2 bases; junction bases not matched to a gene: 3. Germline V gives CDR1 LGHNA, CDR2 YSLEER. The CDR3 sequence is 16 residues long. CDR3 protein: CASSQEVGLAAYEQYF. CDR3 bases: TGCGCCAGCAGCCAAGAGGTGGGACTAGCGGCCTACGAGCAGTACTTC.

This chain's CDR3 is CAWSVLAGNTGELFF. CDR3 nucleotide sequence: TGTGCCTGGAGTGTACTAGCGGGAAACACCGGGGAGCTGTTTTTT. The chain uses TRBV30 and TRBJ2-2; 10 bases agree with TRBD2. From germline, CDR1 is GTSNPN and CDR2 SVGIG (reference sequence). This CDR3 has 15 residues. With V trimmed by 0 bases and J by 2 bases, 0 bases remained unmatched.

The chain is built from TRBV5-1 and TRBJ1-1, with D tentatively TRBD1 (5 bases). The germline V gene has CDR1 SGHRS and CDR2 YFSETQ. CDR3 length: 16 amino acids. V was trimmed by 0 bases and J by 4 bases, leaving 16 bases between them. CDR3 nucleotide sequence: TGCGCCAGCAGCTTGGAAGGTAGGGCAGGGTTCACTGAAGCTTTCTTT. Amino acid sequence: CASSLEGRAGFTEAFF.

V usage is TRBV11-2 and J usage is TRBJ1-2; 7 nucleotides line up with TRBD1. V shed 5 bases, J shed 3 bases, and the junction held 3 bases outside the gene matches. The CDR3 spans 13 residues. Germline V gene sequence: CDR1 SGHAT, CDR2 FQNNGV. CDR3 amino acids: CASSPDRDYGYTF. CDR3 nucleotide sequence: TGTGCCAGCAGCCCCGACAGGGACTATGGCTACACCTTC.

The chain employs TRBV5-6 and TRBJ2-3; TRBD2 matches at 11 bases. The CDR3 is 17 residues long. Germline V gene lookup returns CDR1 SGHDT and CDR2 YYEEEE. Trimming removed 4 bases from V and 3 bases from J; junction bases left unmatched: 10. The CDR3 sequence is CASSNPQSSGRTDTQYF. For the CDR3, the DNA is TGTGCCAGCAGCAATCCTCAATCTAGCGGGAGGACAGATACGCAGTATTTT.

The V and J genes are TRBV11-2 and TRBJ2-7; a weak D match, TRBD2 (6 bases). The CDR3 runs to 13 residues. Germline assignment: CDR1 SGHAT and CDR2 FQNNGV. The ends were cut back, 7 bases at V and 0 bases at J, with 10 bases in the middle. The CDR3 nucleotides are TGTGCCAGCACCCGGGGAGGCTCCTACGAGCAGTACTTC. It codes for CASTRGGSYEQYF.

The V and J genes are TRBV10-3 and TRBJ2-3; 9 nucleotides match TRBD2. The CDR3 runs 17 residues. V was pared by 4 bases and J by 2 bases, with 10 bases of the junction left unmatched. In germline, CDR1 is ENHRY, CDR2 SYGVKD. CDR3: CAISGPTSGTTTDTQYF. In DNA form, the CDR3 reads TGTGCCATCAGTGGACCGACTAGCGGAACAACCACAGATACGCAGTATTTT.

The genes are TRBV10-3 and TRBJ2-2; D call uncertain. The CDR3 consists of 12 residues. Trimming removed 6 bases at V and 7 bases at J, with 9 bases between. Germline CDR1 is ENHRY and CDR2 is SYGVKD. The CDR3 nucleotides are TGTGCCATCAGGCCAAAGGACGGGGAGCTGTTTTTT. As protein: CAIRPKDGELFF.

The CDR3 DNA is TGTGCTAGCAGTAAGGGCGACTACACTGAAGCTTTCTTT. Protein: CASSKGDYTEAFF. V usage is TRBV12-5 and J usage is TRBJ1-1; D gene unclear. V was clipped by 9 bases and J by 3 bases, with 14 bases between them. CDR3 length: 13 residues. Germline V gives CDR1 LGHNT, CDR2 FRNRAP.

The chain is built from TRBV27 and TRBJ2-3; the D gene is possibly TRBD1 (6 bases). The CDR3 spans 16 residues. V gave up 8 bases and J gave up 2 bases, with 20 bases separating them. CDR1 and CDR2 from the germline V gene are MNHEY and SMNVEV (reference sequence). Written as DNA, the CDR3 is TGTGCCAGCTTCCCACAGGGAGCCCCCTCCACAGATACGCAGTATTTT. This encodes CASFPQGAPSTDTQYF.

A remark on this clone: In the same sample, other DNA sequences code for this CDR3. CDR3 sequence: CASSVADNYGYTF. In DNA, the CDR3 is TGTGCCAGCAGCGTCGCAGATAACTATGGCTACACCTTC. This chain joins TRBV9 and TRBJ1-2; D is ambiguous. There are 13 residues in the CDR3. Germline V CDR1 and CDR2: SGDLS, YYNGEE. The V end lost 2 bases, the J end lost 1 base, and 6 bases lay between the germline ends.

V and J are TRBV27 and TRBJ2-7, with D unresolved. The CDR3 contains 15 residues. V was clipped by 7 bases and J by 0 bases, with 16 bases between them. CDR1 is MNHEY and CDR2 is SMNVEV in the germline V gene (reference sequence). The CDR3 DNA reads TGTGCCAGCAAGCTCACGGGCCTCAGCTCCTACGAGCAGTACTTC. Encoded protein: CASKLTGLSSYEQYF.

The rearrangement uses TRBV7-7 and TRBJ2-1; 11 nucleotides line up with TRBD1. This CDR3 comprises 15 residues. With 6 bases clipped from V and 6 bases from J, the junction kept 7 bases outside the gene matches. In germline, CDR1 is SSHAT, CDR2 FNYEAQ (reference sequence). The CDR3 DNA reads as TGTGCCAGCAGTTTCGGACAGGGGGCGCGCAATGAGCAGTTCTTC. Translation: CASSFGQGARNEQFF.

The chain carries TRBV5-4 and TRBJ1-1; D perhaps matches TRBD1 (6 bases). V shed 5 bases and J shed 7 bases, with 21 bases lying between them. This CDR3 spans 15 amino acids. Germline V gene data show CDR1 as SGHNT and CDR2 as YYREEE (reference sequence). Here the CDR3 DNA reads TGTGCCAGCAGTCCGGGGGGCGCCTTGATTAGTGAAGCTTTCTTT. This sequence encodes CASSPGGALISEAFF.

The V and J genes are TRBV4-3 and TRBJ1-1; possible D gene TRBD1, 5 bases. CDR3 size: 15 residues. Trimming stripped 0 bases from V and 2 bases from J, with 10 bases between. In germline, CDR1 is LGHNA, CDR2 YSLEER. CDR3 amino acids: CASSQDGGYNTEAFF. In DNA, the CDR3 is TGCGCCAGCAGCCAAGATGGGGGTTACAACACTGAAGCTTTCTTT.

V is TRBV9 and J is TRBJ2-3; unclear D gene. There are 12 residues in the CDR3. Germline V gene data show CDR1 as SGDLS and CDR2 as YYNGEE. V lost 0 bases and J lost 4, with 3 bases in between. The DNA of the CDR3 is TGTGCCAGCAGCGTAGATTCAGATACGCAGTATTTT. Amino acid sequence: CASSVDSDTQYF.

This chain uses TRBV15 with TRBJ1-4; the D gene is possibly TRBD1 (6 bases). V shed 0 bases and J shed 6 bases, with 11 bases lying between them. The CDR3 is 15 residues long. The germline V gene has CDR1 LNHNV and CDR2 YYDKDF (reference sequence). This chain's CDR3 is CATSRDGGLDEKLFF. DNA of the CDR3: TGTGCCACCAGCAGAGACGGGGGGCTGGATGAAAAACTGTTTTTT. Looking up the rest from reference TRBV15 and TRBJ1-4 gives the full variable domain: DAMVIQNPRYQVTQFGKPVTLSCSQTLNHNVMYWYQQKSSQAPKLLFHYYDKDFNNEADTPDNFQSRRPNTSFCFLDIRSPGLGDTAMYLCATSRDGGLDEKLFFGSGTQLSVL.

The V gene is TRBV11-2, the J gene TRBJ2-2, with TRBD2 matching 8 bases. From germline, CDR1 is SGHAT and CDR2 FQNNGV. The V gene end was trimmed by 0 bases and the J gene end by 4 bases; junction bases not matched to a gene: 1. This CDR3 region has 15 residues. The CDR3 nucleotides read TGTGCCAGCAGCTTAGACGGGGGGGCCACCGGGGAGCTGTTTTTT. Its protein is CASSLDGGATGELFF.

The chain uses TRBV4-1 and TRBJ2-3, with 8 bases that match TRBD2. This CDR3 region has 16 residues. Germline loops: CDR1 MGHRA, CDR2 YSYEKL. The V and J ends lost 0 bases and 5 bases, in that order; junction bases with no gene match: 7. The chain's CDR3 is CASSQDTAAGGDTQYF. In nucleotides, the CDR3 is TGCGCCAGCAGCCAAGATACAGCGGCGGGGGGAGATACGCAGTATTTT.

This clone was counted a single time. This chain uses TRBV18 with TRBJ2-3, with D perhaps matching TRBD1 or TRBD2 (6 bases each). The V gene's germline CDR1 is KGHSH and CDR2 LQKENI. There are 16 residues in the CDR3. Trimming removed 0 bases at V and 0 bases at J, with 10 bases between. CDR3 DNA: TGTGCCAGCTCACCACCGAGGGGGACTAGCACAGATACGCAGTATTTT. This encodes CASSPPRGTSTDTQYF.

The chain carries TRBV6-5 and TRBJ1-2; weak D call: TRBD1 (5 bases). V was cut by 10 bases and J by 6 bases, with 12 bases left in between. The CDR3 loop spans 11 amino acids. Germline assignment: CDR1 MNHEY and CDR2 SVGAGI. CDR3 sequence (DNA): TGTGCCATCTCGGGGGGGAATGGCTACACCTTC. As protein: CAISGGNGYTF.

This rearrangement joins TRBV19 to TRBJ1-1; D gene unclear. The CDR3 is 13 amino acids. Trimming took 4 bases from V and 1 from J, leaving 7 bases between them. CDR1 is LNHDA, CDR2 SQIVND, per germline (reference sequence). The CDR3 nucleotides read TGTGCCAGTAGTAATTCGGCGAACACTGAAGCTTTCTTT. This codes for CASSNSANTEAFF.

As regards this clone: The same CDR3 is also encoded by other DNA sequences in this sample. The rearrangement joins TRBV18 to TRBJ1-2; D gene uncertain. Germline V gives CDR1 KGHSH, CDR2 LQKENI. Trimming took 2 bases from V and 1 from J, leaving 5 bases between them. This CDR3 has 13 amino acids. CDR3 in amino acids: CASSPDRNYGYTF. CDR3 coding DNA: TGTGCCAGCTCACCAGACCGTAACTATGGCTACACCTTC. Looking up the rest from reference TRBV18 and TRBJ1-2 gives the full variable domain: NAGVMQNPRHLVRRRGQEARLRCSPMKGHSHVYWYRQLPEEGLKFMVYLQKENIIDESGMPKERFSAEFPKEGPSILRIQQVVRGDSAAYFCASSPDRNYGYTFGSGTRLTVV.

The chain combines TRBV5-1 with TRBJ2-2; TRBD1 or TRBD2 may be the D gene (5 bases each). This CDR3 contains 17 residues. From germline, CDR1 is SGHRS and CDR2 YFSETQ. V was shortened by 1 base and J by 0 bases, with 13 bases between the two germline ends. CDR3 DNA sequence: TGCGCCAGCAGCTTGTTAGTCCAGGGACCGAACACCGGGGAGCTGTTTTTT. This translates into CASSLLVQGPNTGELFF. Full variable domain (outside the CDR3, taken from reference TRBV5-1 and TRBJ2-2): KAGVTQTPRYLIKTRGQQVTLSCSPISGHRSVSWYQQTPGQGLQFLFEYFSETQRNKGNFPGRFSGRQFSNSRSEMNVSTLELGDSALYLCASSLLVQGPNTGELFFGEGSRLTVL.

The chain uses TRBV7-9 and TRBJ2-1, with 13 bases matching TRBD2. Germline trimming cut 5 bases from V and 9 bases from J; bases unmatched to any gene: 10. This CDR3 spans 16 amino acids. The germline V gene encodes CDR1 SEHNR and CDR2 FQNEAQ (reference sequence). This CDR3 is CASSQGLAGVSGEQFF. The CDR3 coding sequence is TGTGCCAGCAGCCAAGGACTAGCGGGAGTTTCGGGTGAGCAGTTCTTC.

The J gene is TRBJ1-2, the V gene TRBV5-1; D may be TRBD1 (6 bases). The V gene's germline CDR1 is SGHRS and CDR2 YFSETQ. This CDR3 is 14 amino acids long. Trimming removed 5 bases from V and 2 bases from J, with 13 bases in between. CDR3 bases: TGCGCCAGCAGGATGGACAGTTCGAACTATGGCTACACCTTC. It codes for CASRMDSSNYGYTF.

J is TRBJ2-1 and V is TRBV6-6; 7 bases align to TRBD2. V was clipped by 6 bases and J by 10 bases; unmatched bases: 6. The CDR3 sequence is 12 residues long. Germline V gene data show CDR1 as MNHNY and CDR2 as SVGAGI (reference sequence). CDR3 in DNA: TGTGCCAGCAGCCCAGGACTAGGCGAGCAGTTCTTC. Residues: CASSPGLGEQFF.

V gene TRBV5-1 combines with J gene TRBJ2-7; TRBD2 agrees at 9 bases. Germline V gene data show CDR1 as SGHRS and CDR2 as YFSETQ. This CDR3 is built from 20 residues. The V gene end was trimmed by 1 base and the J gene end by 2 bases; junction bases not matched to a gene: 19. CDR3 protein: CASSLFSRASLAGVPYEQYF. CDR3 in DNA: TGCGCCAGCAGCTTGTTTTCAAGGGCCTCACTAGCGGGCGTGCCCTACGAGCAGTACTTC.

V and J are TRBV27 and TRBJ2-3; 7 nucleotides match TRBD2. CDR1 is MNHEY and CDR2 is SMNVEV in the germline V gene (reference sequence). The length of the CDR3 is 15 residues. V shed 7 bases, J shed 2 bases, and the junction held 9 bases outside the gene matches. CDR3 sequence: CASTWGGAHTDTQYF. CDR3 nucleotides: TGTGCCAGCACCTGGGGGGGAGCTCACACAGATACGCAGTATTTT.